This T cell receptor beta chain came from a study of blood T cells in healthy people across ages (dated by TCRdb to 2014 to 2015). At the level of the whole study: In model experiments, template switching captured about one uniquely barcoded TCR beta cDNA molecule for every two T cells. The study analyzed two additional independent replicas of 1 million unique cDNA reads from the same blood draw for two donors, one aged 18 to 29 and one aged 80 or older. Donors of different ages were randomly distributed across sequencing lanes to avoid experimental bias. To track age-related changes in TCR beta repertoire diversity, the study relied on deep sequencing normalized with unique cDNA molecular identifiers. The donors were split into four age groups: young (average about 16 years), middle-aged (39), aged (62) and long-lived (over 75).

The protocol used for the library was 5' RACE. TCRdb lists the instrument as Illumina HiSeq 2500. A second PCR of roughly 6 to 11 cycles was run with a J-beta primer mix and a sample-barcoded 5' primer. A template-switch 5' adaptor carrying 12 random nucleotides introduced a unique molecular identifier onto each TCR beta cDNA molecule. At least 2.5 million CDR3-containing paired-end reads were obtained from each sample. First-strand cDNA was synthesized from all RNA with the Mint cDNA synthesis kit, primed by a TRBC-specific oligonucleotide. All cDNA was treated with uracil-DNA glycosylase and then went through a first 18-cycle PCR with the universal primers M1SS and BC2_uni_R. The original methods were these. Each sample was normalized by randomly selecting 1 million high-quality reads, each carrying a distinct molecular identifier. Instead of being binned into consensus sequences, reads that shared molecular identifiers were thrown out. MiTCR, run with a Q25 quality threshold and the strictest error-elimination algorithm, handled CDR3 identification, clonotype clustering and error correction. A nonparametric unseen species model with Euler transformation was used to estimate a lower bound on total TCR beta diversity. TCRdb redid the processing of the public reads, applying fastp at Q25 and MiXCR, and retained in-frame beta chains. Here each entry gathers all rows of one CDR3 protein and keeps the most common genes and DNA. TCRdb's processing, not the authors' own work, is the source of the V and J calls. The sample profile shows about 720,000 distinct CDR3 sequences; 20% to 25% of them were found once. The top ten constitute around 22% of the sample.

Including cysteine and phenylalanine, the CDR3 has 14 amino acids. Of all the DNA, just the CDR3 is kept, 42 bases in frame from base 1. V and J are truncated by 6 bases and 0 bases respectively, leaving an intervening sequence of 14 bases. Looking up the germline V gene yields CDR1 SQVTM and CDR2 ANQGSEA. In the case of this clonotype: Its target antigen remains unknown. Nothing much larger sits one base from this clone, and base qualities are not available.

The approximately 39 donors, aged about 6 to 95 years, were systemically healthy Caucasian individuals from Russia. Ten milliliters of peripheral blood were drawn from each donor into EDTA-treated Vacutainer tubes. PBMCs were isolated by Ficoll-Paque density-gradient centrifugation, with at least 7 million obtained per sample. Trizol reagent was used to extract total RNA from the PBMCs, yielding at least 6 micrograms per sample. For every donor, an aliquot of PBMCs went through flow cytometry to measure the percentages of naive CD45RAhigh/CD27high T cells. Points the paper makes about the study in general: Compared with the aged group, the long-lived group had more naive CD4+ T cells, fewer expanded clones and increased TCR diversity, suggesting age selection. There was a strong correlation between observed TCR beta diversity and the percentage of naive T cells measured by flow cytometry. Estimates of total diversity from one million sequenced T cells were regarded as lower bounds and underestimates. Donor CMV infection status was unknown, potentially confounding age-related changes in expanded clonotypes. Observed TCR beta diversity per million T cells fell roughly linearly with age, and a significant reduction was already apparent by age roughly 41. Conclusive comparison of naive and antigen-experienced compartments was prevented by the profiling of bulk unsorted PBMCs.

The sequence is built from TRBV29-1 and TRBJ1-2; no D gene can be assigned with confidence. The clonotype was recovered from a man aged 65 to 85 in good health. The sequenced sample consisted of blood. The CDR3 region has the sequence CSVPRSGSNYGYTF. In nucleotides, the sequence is TGCAGCGTGCCCCGGTCCGGGTCTAACTATGGCTACACCTTC. With the portions outside the CDR3 filled from the reference TRBV29-1 and TRBJ1-2 genes, the complete variable region becomes SAVISQKPSRDICQRGTSLTIQCQVDSQVTMMFWYRQQPGQSLTLIATANQGSEATYESGFVIDKFPISRPNLTFSTLTVSNMSPEDSSIYLCSVPRSGSNYGYTFGSGTRLTVV.